This T cell receptor beta chain appears in the sequencing data of a study of cytomegalovirus exposure and HLA in healthy donors. Overall study: Roughly 80 million unique TCRs from HLA-typed donors were held in an early data release.

The PCR used 60 Vbeta and 13 Jbeta primers. Libraries were prepared by immunoSEQ multiplex PCR; TCRdb keeps only in-frame clonotypes and omits some of them. This sample has 52,000 or so clones; roughly 81% occur once, and the top ten carry less than 3%. Germline lookup yields CDR1 SGHVS and CDR2 FNYEAQ. This CDR3 spans 15 amino acids. After removal of 5 bases from V and 3 bases from J, the junction contained 4 bases not matched to a gene. For this clone: Its specificity is not known.

General observations from the study: Follow-up analysis seemed to connect common viral pathogens with several of the most significant clusters identified.

This receptor was taken from a woman between 40 and 55 years old in good health and CMV-seropositive. Specimen: PBMCs. The chain links TRBV7-6 to TRBJ1-3; TRBD1 agrees at 10 bases. CDR3 region: CASSQTGGLGNTIYF. The CDR3 coding sequence is TGTGCCAGCAGCCAGACAGGGGGCCTTGGAAACACCATATATTTT.